Below are 32 T cell receptor beta chains sequenced from a single sample in a study of shared T cell receptors in the human thymus listed by TCRdb under 2021. The library was obtained by the immunoSEQ multiplex PCR assay. The table was pulled from immuneACCESS by TCRdb, which kept in-frame rearrangements only. Such tables lose some clones; where checked, under half of the loss comes from unresolved V genes, and the rest has no known cause. The sample table holds 500,000 to 850,000 clones, of which approximately 89% were seen once. 0.0094% of the sample goes to the ten largest clones. The same data also contributed to another study, on human thymus T cells.

Sequenced: thymocytes. The receptors shown here come from a boy in the first two years of life with a congenital heart defect. Donor details come from another sample of the same person, matched by shared clones.

The chain couples TRBV4-3 to TRBJ2-1; TRBD2 is a possible D gene (5 bases). The CDR3 is 15 amino acids. The ends were cut back, 0 bases at V and 7 bases at J, with 13 bases in the middle. Germline V gene lookup returns CDR1 LGHNA and CDR2 YSLEER. The CDR3 reads CASSQDTGEGNEQFF. CDR3 in DNA: TGCGCCAGCAGCCAAGATACCGGGGAAGGGAATGAGCAGTTCTTC.

The CDR3 is CASSLTKGLRAKNIQYF. As DNA, the CDR3 is TGTGCCAGCAGCTTAACGAAGGGGCTTCGAGCCAAAAACATTCAGTACTTC. The chain employs TRBV5-4 and TRBJ2-4; perhaps TRBD1 as D (5 bases). The V end lost 2 bases, the J end lost 0 bases, and 15 bases lay between the germline ends. Germline CDR1 SGHNT, CDR2 YYREEE (reference sequence). The CDR3 runs to 17 residues.

The chain joins TRBV5-1 to TRBJ2-2, with D hard to call. Trimming took 4 bases from V and 1 from J, leaving 11 bases between them. The CDR3 extends over 15 amino acids. The V gene's germline CDR1 is SGHRS and CDR2 YFSETQ. CDR3 loop: CASSPSSVNTGELFF. The CDR3 nucleotides read TGCGCCAGCAGCCCCTCGTCGGTGAACACCGGGGAGCTGTTTTTT.

In its sample, this clone was seen a few times. The rearrangement uses TRBV28 and TRBJ2-3, with D possibly TRBD2 on 6 matching bases. Per germline, CDR1 MDHEN and CDR2 SYDVKM. The CDR3 consists of 15 residues. The ends were cut back, 7 bases at V and 2 bases at J, with 16 bases in the middle. The CDR3 region is CASTPRGGDTDTQYF. The CDR3 DNA is TGTGCCAGCACCCCCCGTGGAGGGGACACAGATACGCAGTATTTT.

For the CDR3, the DNA is TGTGCCAGCAGTGAAGGGGGAAAACAGGGAATAAATCAGCCCCAGCATTTT. The encoded protein is CASSEGGKQGINQPQHF. The gene calls are TRBV6-1 and TRBJ1-5, with D possibly TRBD1 on 6 matching bases. The V end lost 1 base, the J end lost 4 bases, and 17 bases lay between the germline ends. Germline values: CDR1 MNHNS, CDR2 SASEGT. CDR3 length equals 17 residues.

The chain combines TRBV12-5 with TRBJ2-2, with D perhaps TRBD1 (5 bases). CDR1 is LGHNT, CDR2 FRNRAP, per germline. With 4 bases removed from V and 4 bases from J, the gap between germline ends came to 19 bases. The CDR3 is made up of 17 amino acids. CDR3 amino acids: CASGSPGFQGTTGELFF. DNA for the CDR3: TGTGCTAGTGGTTCGCCCGGTTTCCAGGGAACCACCGGGGAGCTGTTTTTT. The entire variable domain, with the rest obtained from reference TRBV12-5 and TRBJ2-2, is as follows: DARVTQTPRHKVTEMGQEVTMRCQPILGHNTVFWYRQTMMQGLELLAYFRNRAPLDDSGMPKDRFSAEMPDATLATLKIQPSEPRDSAVYFCASGSPGFQGTTGELFFGEGSRLTVL.

This clone was detected only once. The rearrangement joins TRBV7-2 to TRBJ1-6; D gene uncertain. V gave up 2 bases and J gave up 5 bases, with 10 bases separating them. Germline loops: CDR1 SGHTA, CDR2 FQGNSA. The CDR3 is made up of 15 amino acids. CDR3 DNA: TGTGCCAGCAGCTTAAGCAGACACGATAATTCACCCCTCCACTTT. This sequence encodes CASSLSRHDNSPLHF.

The rearrangement links TRBV6-1 to TRBJ1-2, with TRBD1 identical over 9 bases. Germline V lookup: CDR1 MNHNS, CDR2 SASEGT. There are 16 residues in the CDR3. J lost 7 bases, V lost 4 bases, and 13 bases had no gene match. CDR3 in amino acids: CASSASYRGRIVGYTF. CDR3 nucleotide sequence: TGTGCCAGCAGTGCATCGTACAGGGGGCGCATAGTTGGCTACACCTTC.

The chain recombines TRBV7-8 with TRBJ1-3; possible D gene TRBD1, 6 bases. CDR1 and CDR2 (germline): SGHVS, FQNEAQ. There are 15 residues in the CDR3. V was shortened by 6 bases and J by 4 bases, with 16 bases between the two germline ends. The CDR3 region has the DNA TGTGCCAGCAGTCCACCGTTGGGGGCCGGAAACACCATATATTTT. Translating it yields CASSPPLGAGNTIYF.

The chain recombines TRBV5-1 with TRBJ1-1; no definite D call. The V gene lost 0 bases and the J gene lost 1 base, with 7 bases spanning the gap. This CDR3 is built from 14 residues. The germline gives CDR1 SGHRS, CDR2 YFSETQ. The CDR3 DNA reads as TGCGCCAGCAGCTTGGGGGCTGGGAACACTGAAGCTTTCTTT. Protein product: CASSLGAGNTEAFF.

The rearrangement uses TRBV4-3 and TRBJ2-1; 7 nucleotides match TRBD2. V trimming: 1 base; J trimming: 6 bases; junction bases outside the gene matches: 9. Germline lookup yields CDR1 LGHNA and CDR2 YSLEER. The CDR3 totals 16 residues. The CDR3 sequence: CASSQVFQRGLNEQFF. CDR3 in DNA: TGCGCCAGCAGCCAAGTTTTCCAGCGGGGCCTCAATGAGCAGTTCTTC.

This sequence joins TRBV7-9 and TRBJ2-3, with a weak D call TRBD2 (5 bases). Germline CDR1 is SEHNR and CDR2 is FQNEAQ (reference sequence). V was clipped by 2 bases and J by 3 bases, with 12 bases between them. The CDR3 runs to 15 residues. The CDR3 DNA is TGTGCCAGCAGCTTATTCCGGGAAGGGACAGATACGCAGTATTTT. Amino acid sequence: CASSLFREGTDTQYF.

This chain links TRBV7-2 with TRBJ1-5; tentative D call: TRBD1 (6 bases). The CDR3 runs 17 residues. CDR1 SGHTA and CDR2 FQGNSA come from the germline V gene. Trimming cost V 1 base and J 1 base, with 14 bases left between them. CDR3: CASSLGHRVISNQPQHF. The CDR3 nucleotides are TGTGCCAGCAGCTTAGGTCACAGGGTAATAAGCAATCAGCCCCAGCATTTT.

Concerning this clone: One junction end disagrees with the germline gene, perhaps due to a read error. The J gene is TRBJ2-2, the V gene TRBV7-7; 9 bases map to TRBD2. Looked up from germline, CDR1 is SSHAT and CDR2 is FNYEAQ (reference sequence). This CDR3 region has 16 residues. CDR3 sequence: CASSLYPAGGTGELFF. In DNA, the CDR3 is TGTGCTAGCAGCTTATATCCAGCGGGGGGCACCGGGGAGCTGTTTTTT.

The V gene is TRBV28, the J gene TRBJ1-5; D is perhaps TRBD1 (6 bases). V was pared by 3 bases and J by 5 bases, with 14 bases between. Germline-derived CDR1 and CDR2 are MDHEN and SYDVKM. The length of the CDR3 is 15 residues. In nucleotides, the CDR3 is TGTGCCAGCAGTTTCTGGGGGCATGGGCATCAGCCCCAGCATTTT. It translates to CASSFWGHGHQPQHF.

This clone occurred once. The chain recombines TRBV4-3 with TRBJ2-7; TRBD1 aligns across 7 bases. Germline values: CDR1 LGHNA, CDR2 YSLEER. The CDR3 sequence is 16 residues long. The J segment lost 5 bases and the V segment lost 1 base, leaving 11 bases of the junction unmatched. The CDR3 nucleotides are TGCGCCAGCAGCCAAGGGCCGGAGAGGGGGCCTAACGAGCAGTACTTC. Translated: CASSQGPERGPNEQYF.

The chain couples TRBV15 to TRBJ1-5; 7 bases fit TRBD1. The CDR3 has 17 residues. Germline CDR1 and CDR2: LNHNV and YYDKDF (reference sequence). The J segment lost 2 bases and the V segment lost 0 bases, leaving 7 bases of the junction unmatched. The CDR3: CATSRDGRGLGNQPQHF. Written as DNA, the CDR3 is TGTGCCACCAGCAGAGATGGTAGGGGGCTGGGCAATCAGCCCCAGCATTTT.

This clone was recorded only once. The V call is TRBV2, the J call TRBJ2-7; weak D call: TRBD2 (6 bases). V lost 2 bases and J 2 bases, leaving 16 bases between the germline ends. Germline CDR1 SNHLY, CDR2 FYNNEI. The CDR3 contains 16 residues. CDR3 region: CASSEKASGSPYEQYF. The CDR3 DNA sequence: TGTGCCAGCAGTGAAAAAGCCAGCGGGTCCCCCTACGAGCAGTACTTC.

The rearrangement joins TRBV14 to TRBJ1-2, with a possible D match to TRBD1 (5 bases). The CDR3 length is 15 residues. V shed 4 bases and J shed 8 bases, with 20 bases lying between them. The V gene's germline CDR1 is SGHDN and CDR2 FVKESK. The CDR3 coding sequence is TGTGCCAGCAGCCTAACCCAGAGGGAGGGACGGGGCTACACCTTC. Translation gives CASSLTQREGRGYTF.

The V gene is TRBV11-2, the J gene TRBJ2-7; perhaps TRBD2 as D (5 bases). The CDR3 runs to 15 residues. CDR1 SGHAT and CDR2 FQNNGV come from the germline V gene. The V and J ends lost 2 bases and 2 bases respectively, with 13 bases between them. For the CDR3, the DNA is TGTGCCAGCAGCTTACGCTCGGAGGAACCCTACGAGCAGTACTTC. This codes for CASSLRSEEPYEQYF. Looking up the rest from reference TRBV11-2 and TRBJ2-7 gives the full variable domain: EAGVAQSPRYKIIEKRQSVAFWCNPISGHATLYWYQQILGQGPKLLIQFQNNGVVDDSQLPKDRFSAERLKGVDSTLKIQPAKLEDSAVYLCASSLRSEEPYEQYFGPGTRLTVT.

This chain's CDR3 is CASSLQGAKNIQYF. Written as DNA, the CDR3 is TGTGCCAGCAGTCTACAGGGAGCCAAAAACATTCAGTACTTC. V gene TRBV28 combines with J gene TRBJ2-4, with a possible D match to TRBD1 (6 bases). This CDR3 is built from 14 residues. Germline V gene data show CDR1 as MDHEN and CDR2 as SYDVKM. V lost 5 bases and J lost 0, with 8 bases in between.

The CDR3 is CASSVGSSGSYEQYF. The CDR3 DNA reads TGTGCCAGCAGCGTAGGCTCTAGCGGCTCCTACGAGCAGTACTTC. The V and J genes are TRBV9 and TRBJ2-7; TRBD2 matches at 7 bases. The CDR3 is made up of 15 amino acids. Germline CDR1 SGDLS, CDR2 YYNGEE. The V and J ends lost 0 bases and 0 bases, in that order; junction bases with no gene match: 3. Based on the CDR3 plus reference TRBV9 and TRBJ2-7, the full variable domain is DSGVTQTPKHLITATGQRVTLRCSPRSGDLSVYWYQQSLDQGLQFLIQYYNGEERAKGNILERFSAQQFPDLHSELNLSSLELGDSALYFCASSVGSSGSYEQYFGPGTRLTVT.

The V call is TRBV5-1, the J call TRBJ2-1, with 8 bases lining up with TRBD2. Germline V gene lookup returns CDR1 SGHRS and CDR2 YFSETQ. The CDR3 spans 15 residues. The V and J ends lost 4 bases and 3 bases, in that order; junction bases with no gene match: 6. The CDR3 DNA reads TGCGCCAGCAGCCCTTTAGCGGGGTACTACAATGAGCAGTTCTTC. Translated: CASSPLAGYYNEQFF.

The chain is built from TRBV6-1 and TRBJ2-5, with TRBD1 matching 9 bases. The DNA end is more similar to TRBJ2-7, so the J call may be wrong. The CDR3 length is 16 residues. Germline lookup yields CDR1 MNHNS and CDR2 SASEGT. The CDR3 loop reads CASSGFGGTGIYEQYF. CDR3 sequence (DNA): TGTGCCAGCAGTGGATTCGGGGGGACAGGGATCTACGAGCAGTACTTC.

The rearrangement links TRBV4-2 to TRBJ1-2, with D maybe TRBD1 (5 bases). The CDR3 spans 15 residues. Germline CDR1 reads LGHNA; CDR2 reads YNFKEQ. V lost 7 bases to trimming and J lost 0 bases, with 15 bases between them. In DNA form, the CDR3 reads TGTGCCAGCACCAATTTGGAGGGGCCTAACTATGGCTACACCTTC. Protein: CASTNLEGPNYGYTF.

The chain employs TRBV9 and TRBJ1-1; D gene uncertain. From germline, CDR1 is SGDLS and CDR2 YYNGEE. The CDR3 has 11 residues. The V end lost 2 bases, the J end lost 4 bases, and 3 bases lay between the germline ends. CDR3 DNA sequence: TGTGCCAGCAGCGTCGTCACTGAAGCTTTCTTT. Its protein product is CASSVVTEAFF.

This chain joins TRBV11-2 and TRBJ2-2; D remains unclear. This CDR3 region has 18 residues. Looked up from germline, CDR1 is SGHAT and CDR2 is FQNNGV. The V end was cut by 1 base, the J end by 0 bases, with 15 bases between. The CDR3: CASSLVIRSNTNTGELFF. The CDR3, as DNA: TGTGCCAGCAGCTTAGTTATCAGGTCAAATACGAACACCGGGGAGCTGTTTTTT. Using reference TRBV11-2 and TRBJ2-2 for the parts outside the CDR3, the full variable domain is EAGVAQSPRYKIIEKRQSVAFWCNPISGHATLYWYQQILGQGPKLLIQFQNNGVVDDSQLPKDRFSAERLKGVDSTLKIQPAKLEDSAVYLCASSLVIRSNTNTGELFFGEGSRLTVL.

The sample holds one count of this clone. The rearrangement joins TRBV19 to TRBJ1-1, with 9 bases matching TRBD1. Trimming at V came to 4 bases and at J to 6 bases, leaving 9 bases not matched to a gene. The CDR3 sequence is 15 residues long. Per germline, CDR1 LNHDA and CDR2 SQIVND (reference sequence). The CDR3 sequence is CASSTRQGEIAEAFF. The CDR3 coding sequence is TGTGCCAGTAGTACCCGACAGGGGGAGATCGCTGAAGCTTTCTTT.

The rearrangement uses TRBV14 and TRBJ1-2, with a weak D call TRBD1 (6 bases). V shed 0 bases and J shed 8 bases, with 10 bases lying between them. The germline V gene has CDR1 SGHDN and CDR2 FVKESK. CDR3 size: 13 residues. The CDR3, as DNA: TGTGCCAGCAGCCAAGAGGGACACGAAGGCTACACCTTC. Translating it yields CASSQEGHEGYTF.

This chain uses TRBV28 with TRBJ1-5; D remains ambiguous. Germline V gene lookup returns CDR1 MDHEN and CDR2 SYDVKM. The length of the CDR3 is 14 residues. V dropped 3 bases and J dropped 6 bases, with 12 bases sitting between them. In DNA form, the CDR3 reads TGTGCCAGCAGTTTTTCGGAAGAGGTTCAGCCCCAGCATTTT. This codes for CASSFSEEVQPQHF.

CDR3 nucleotide sequence: TGTGCAAGTCGCTTAGCGCAGGGGGAAGGGGAGAACACTGAAGCTTTCTTT. Protein product: CASRLAQGEGENTEAFF. The chain recombines TRBV12-2 with TRBJ1-1; the table names TRBD1, a call not compared with the DNA. TRBV12-2 constitutes a pseudogene. The length of the CDR3 is 17 residues.

V is TRBV7-9 and J is TRBJ2-7; TRBD1 might be the D (5 bases). This CDR3 has 14 residues. The ends were cut back, 1 base at V and 3 bases at J, with 10 bases in the middle. From germline, CDR1 is SEHNR and CDR2 FQNEAQ (reference sequence). The CDR3 coding sequence is TGTGCCAGCAGCTTAGAGGGGCCGCTCTACGAGCAGTACTTC. This encodes CASSLEGPLYEQYF.